Sequencing of this TCR beta chain was carried out in a study of cytomegalovirus exposure and HLA in healthy donors. Study summary: Findings of an earlier analysis included roughly 110 million unique TCR beta sequences from some 190 million T cells. From donors who were HLA-typed, an early data release held around 80 million unique TCRs.

Both 60 Vbeta primers and 13 Jbeta primers went into the PCR. This table comes from immunoSEQ multiplex PCR, and its TCRdb copy is limited to in-frame clones, with some not included. The sample carries roughly 300,000 clones, just over 85% recorded once. The CDR3 sequence is 15 residues long. V lost 5 bases to trimming and J lost 4 bases, with 17 bases between them. The germline V gene has CDR1 SGHAT and CDR2 FQNNGV. This clone came up once. Its antigen is not known. Overall study findings and caveats: A few of the chains that were CMV-associated were confirmed in vitro to be specific for CMV antigens. TRBV6-2, TRBV6-3 and some other V segments were unresolvable in 87-base-pair reads.

The chain is built from TRBV11-2 and TRBJ1-2; D possibly corresponds to TRBD1 (6 bases). Sequencing was carried out using PBMCs. The receptor's source is a man in his forties in good health and CMV-seropositive. The CDR3 here is CASSPDPGQIYGYTF. The CDR3, as DNA: TGTGCCAGCAGCCCAGACCCGGGACAAATCTATGGCTACACCTTC. Full variable domain (remainder filled in from reference TRBV11-2 and TRBJ1-2): EAGVAQSPRYKIIEKRQSVAFWCNPISGHATLYWYQQILGQGPKLLIQFQNNGVVDDSQLPKDRFSAERLKGVDSTLKIQPAKLEDSAVYLCASSPDPGQIYGYTFGSGTRLTVV.